This T cell receptor (beta chain) was identified in a study of early T cells in non-severe SARS-CoV-2 infection. TCRdb re-analysed the 5' RACE reads in MiXCR, keeping a single row per CDR3 protein. Among nearly 55,000 distinct CDR3 sequences listed, roughly 8.2% were seen once. The germline CDR1 and CDR2 sequences are SGHTA and FQGNSA. The ends were cut back, 5 bases at V and 1 base at J, with 13 bases in the middle. The CDR3 is 15 residues long. This clonotype has at least ten counts. This chain uses TRBV7-2 with TRBJ2-3; weak D call: TRBD2 (5 bases). The source was whole blood, collected at baseline. This receptor was obtained from an adult who was a healthcare worker with PCR-confirmed SARS-CoV-2 infection or an uninfected control (not recorded which). The CDR3: CASSPFNSGTDTQYF. CDR3 DNA: TGTGCCAGCAGCCCCTTTAATAGCGGCACAGATACGCAGTATTTT.